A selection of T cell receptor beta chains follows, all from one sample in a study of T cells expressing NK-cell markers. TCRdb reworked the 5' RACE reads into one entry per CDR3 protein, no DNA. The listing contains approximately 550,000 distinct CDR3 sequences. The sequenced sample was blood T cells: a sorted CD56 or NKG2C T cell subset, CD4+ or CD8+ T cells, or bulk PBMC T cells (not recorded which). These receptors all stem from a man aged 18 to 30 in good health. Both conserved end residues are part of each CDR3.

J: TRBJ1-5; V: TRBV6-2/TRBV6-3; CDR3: CASSTDREDNQPQHF
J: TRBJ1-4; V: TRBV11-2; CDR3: CASSLEPGLNEKLFF
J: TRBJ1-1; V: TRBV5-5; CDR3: CASSSQSGGSEAFF
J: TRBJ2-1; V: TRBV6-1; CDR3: CASSLTDRGGNEQFF
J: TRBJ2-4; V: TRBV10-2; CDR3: CASSDPPPVVYF
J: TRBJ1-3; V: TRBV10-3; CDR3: CAISESPLGPPYF
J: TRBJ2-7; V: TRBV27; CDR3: CASSLRRTIRGYEQYF
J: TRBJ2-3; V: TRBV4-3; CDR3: CASSQIIQSSTDTQYF
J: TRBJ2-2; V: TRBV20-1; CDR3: CSAKNPTLDTGELFF
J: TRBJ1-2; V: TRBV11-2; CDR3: CASRSNYNYGYTF
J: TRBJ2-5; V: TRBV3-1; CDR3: CASSQGTLQETQYF
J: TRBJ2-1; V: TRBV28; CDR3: CASTPAGYNEQFF
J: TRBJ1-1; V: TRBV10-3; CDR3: CATGQGAIEAFF
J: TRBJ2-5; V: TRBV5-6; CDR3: CASSAGHTETQYF
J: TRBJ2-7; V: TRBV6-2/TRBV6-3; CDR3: CASSRLAGTGYEQYF
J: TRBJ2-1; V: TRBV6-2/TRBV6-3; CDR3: CASSYLSHEQFF
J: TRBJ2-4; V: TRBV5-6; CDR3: CASSRRTSGTARWIQYF
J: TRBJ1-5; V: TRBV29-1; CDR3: CSVASGTRQPQHF
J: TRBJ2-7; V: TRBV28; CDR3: CASSAPGPGPYEQYF
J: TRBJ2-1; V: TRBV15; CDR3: CATSREKGLAGGNEQFF
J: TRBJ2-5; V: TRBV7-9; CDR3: CASSVRLALQETQYF
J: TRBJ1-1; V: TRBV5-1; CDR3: CASSYRTGGMNTEAFF
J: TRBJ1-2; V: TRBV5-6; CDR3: CASSFLFRDYGYTF
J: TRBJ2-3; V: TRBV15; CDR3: CATSRDAGVNSDTQYF
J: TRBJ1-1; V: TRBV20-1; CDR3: CSAPGRSINTEAFF
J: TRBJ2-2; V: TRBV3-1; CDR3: CASSLITPGHGELFF
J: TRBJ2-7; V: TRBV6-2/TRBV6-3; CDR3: CASTPGLYYEQYF
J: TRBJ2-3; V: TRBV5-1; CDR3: CASSAGLAGGPEADTQYF